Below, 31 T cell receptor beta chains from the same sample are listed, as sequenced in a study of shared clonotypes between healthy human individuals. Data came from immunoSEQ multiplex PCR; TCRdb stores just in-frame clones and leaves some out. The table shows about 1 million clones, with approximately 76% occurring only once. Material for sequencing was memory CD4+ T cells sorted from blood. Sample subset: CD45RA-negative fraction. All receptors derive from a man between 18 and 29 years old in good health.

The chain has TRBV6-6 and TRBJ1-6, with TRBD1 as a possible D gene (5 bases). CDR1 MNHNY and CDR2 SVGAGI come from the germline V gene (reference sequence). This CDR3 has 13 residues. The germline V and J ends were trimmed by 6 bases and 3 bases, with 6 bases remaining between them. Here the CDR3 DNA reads TGTGCCAGCAGGGGGGGCTATAATTCACCCCTCCACTTT. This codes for CASRGGYNSPLHF.

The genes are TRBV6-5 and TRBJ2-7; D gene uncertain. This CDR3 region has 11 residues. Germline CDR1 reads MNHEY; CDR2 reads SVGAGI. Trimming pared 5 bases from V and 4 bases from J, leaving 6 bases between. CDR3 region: CASSERYEQYF. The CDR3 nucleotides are TGTGCCAGCAGTGAGAGGTACGAGCAGTACTTC.

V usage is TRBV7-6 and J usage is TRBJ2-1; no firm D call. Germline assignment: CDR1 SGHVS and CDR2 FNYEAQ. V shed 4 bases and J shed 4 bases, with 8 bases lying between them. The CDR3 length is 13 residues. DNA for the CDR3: TGTGCCAGCAGCTCGACACCTTACAATGAGCAGTTCTTC. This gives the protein CASSSTPYNEQFF.

The CDR3 nucleotides are TGTGCCAGCAGACGGACTAGCGGGAGTTCCTACGAGCAGTACTTC. Translation gives CASRRTSGSSYEQYF. The genes are TRBV6-5 and TRBJ2-7, with TRBD2 matching 13 bases. Looked up from germline, CDR1 is MNHEY and CDR2 is SVGAGI. The CDR3 covers 15 residues. The V and J ends lost 6 bases and 1 base, in that order; junction bases with no gene match: 3.

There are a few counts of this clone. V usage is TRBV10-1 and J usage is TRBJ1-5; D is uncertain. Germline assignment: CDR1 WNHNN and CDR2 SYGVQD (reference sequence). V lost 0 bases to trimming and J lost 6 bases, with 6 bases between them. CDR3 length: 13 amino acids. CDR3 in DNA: TGCGCCAGCAGTGAGTCACGAGTTCAGCCCCAGCATTTT. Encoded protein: CASSESRVQPQHF.

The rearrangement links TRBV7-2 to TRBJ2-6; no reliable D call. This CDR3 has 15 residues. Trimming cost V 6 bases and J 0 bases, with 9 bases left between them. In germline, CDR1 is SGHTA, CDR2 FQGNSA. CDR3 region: CASSSPYSGANVLTF. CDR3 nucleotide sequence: TGTGCCAGCAGTTCACCGTACTCTGGGGCCAACGTCCTGACTTTC.

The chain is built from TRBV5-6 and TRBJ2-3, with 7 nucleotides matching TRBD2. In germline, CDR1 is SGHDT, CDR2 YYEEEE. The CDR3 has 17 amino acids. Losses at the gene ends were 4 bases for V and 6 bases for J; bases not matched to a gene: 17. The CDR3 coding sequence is TGTGCCAGCAGCCTTCTAGCGGCCCTGTTGATCCGCGATACGCAGTATTTT. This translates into CASSLLAALLIRDTQYF.

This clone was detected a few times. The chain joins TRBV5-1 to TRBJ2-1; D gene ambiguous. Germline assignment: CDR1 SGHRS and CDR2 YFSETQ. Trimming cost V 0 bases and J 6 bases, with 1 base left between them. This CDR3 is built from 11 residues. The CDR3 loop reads CASSLANEQFF. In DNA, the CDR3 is TGCGCCAGCAGCTTGGCCAATGAGCAGTTCTTC.

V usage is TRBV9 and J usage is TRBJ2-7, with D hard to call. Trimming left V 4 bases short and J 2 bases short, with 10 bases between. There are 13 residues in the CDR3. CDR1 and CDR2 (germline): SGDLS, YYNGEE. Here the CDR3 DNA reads TGTGCCAGCAGCCCCTCTGTTGCCTACGAGCAGTACTTC. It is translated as CASSPSVAYEQYF.

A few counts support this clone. The CDR3 loop reads CASSYTLATGALDHF. The CDR3 coding sequence is TGTGCCAGCAGTTACACCCTGGCGACAGGGGCGCTGGACCACTTT. The rearrangement joins TRBV6-6 to TRBJ1-6; 8 bases are shared with TRBD1. The germline V gene has CDR1 MNHNY and CDR2 SVGAGI (reference sequence). The junction had 15 bases not matched to a gene; V was cut back by 2 bases and J by 18 bases. This CDR3 comprises 15 residues.

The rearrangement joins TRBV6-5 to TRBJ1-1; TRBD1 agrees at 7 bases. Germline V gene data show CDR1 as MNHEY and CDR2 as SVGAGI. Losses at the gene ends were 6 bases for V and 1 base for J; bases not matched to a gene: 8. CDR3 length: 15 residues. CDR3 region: CASRRQGVKNTEAFF. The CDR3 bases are TGTGCCAGCAGACGACAGGGCGTGAAGAACACTGAAGCTTTCTTT.

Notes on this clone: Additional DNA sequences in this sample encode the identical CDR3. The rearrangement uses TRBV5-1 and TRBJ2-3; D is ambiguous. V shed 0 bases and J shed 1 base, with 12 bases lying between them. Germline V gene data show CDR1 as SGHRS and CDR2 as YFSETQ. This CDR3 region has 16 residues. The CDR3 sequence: CASSLASGAGTDTQYF. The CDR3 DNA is TGCGCCAGCAGCTTGGCGTCTGGCGCCGGCACAGATACGCAGTATTTT.

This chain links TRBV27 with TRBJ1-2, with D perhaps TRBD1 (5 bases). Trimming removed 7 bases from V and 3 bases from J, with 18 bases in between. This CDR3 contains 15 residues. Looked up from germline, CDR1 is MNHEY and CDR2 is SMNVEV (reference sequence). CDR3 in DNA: TGTGCCAGCATGGGTGGCAGCTTAGGGGACTATGGCTACACCTTC. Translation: CASMGGSLGDYGYTF.

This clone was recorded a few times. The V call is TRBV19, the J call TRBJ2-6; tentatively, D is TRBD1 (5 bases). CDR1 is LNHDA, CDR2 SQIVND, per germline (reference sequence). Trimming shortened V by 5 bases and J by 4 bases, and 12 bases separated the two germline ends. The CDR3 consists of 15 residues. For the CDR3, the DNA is TGTGCCAGTAGTGACCAGGGTTCGGGGGCCAACGTCCTGACTTTC. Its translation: CASSDQGSGANVLTF.

CDR3 in DNA: TGTGCCAGCAGTTCCGGCAGGGCGAACACTGAAGCTTTCTTT. Translation gives CASSSGRANTEAFF. The V call is TRBV6-5, the J call TRBJ1-1; possible D gene TRBD1, 5 bases. This CDR3 spans 14 amino acids. V was shortened by 4 bases and J by 1 base, with 10 bases between the two germline ends. The germline V gene encodes CDR1 MNHEY and CDR2 SVGAGI.

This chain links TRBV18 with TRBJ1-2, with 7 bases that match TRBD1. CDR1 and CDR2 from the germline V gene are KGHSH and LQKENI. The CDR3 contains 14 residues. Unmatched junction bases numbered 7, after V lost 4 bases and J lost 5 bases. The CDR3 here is CASSQVRGEYGYTF. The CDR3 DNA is TGTGCCAGCTCACAGGTCAGGGGGGAGTATGGCTACACCTTC.

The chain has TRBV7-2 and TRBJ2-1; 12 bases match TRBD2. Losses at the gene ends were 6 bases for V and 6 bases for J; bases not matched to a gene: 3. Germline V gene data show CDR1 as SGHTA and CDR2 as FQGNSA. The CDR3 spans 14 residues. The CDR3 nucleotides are TGTGCCAGCAGATCTAGCGGGAGGGCCAATGAGCAGTTCTTC. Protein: CASRSSGRANEQFF.

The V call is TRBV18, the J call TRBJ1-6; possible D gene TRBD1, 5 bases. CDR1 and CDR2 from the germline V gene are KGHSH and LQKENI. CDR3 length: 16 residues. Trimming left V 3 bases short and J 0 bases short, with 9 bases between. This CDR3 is CASSPSRASYNSPLHF. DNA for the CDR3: TGTGCCAGCTCACCGAGCAGGGCCTCCTATAATTCACCCCTCCACTTT.

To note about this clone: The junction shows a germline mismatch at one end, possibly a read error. The CDR3 coding sequence is TGTGCTAGCAGCTTAATGCCGAACACTGAAGCTTTCTTT. The encoded protein is CASSLMPNTEAFF. The chain couples TRBV7-7 to TRBJ1-1; D gene unclear. The CDR3 runs to 13 residues. Germline CDR1 SSHAT, CDR2 FNYEAQ (reference sequence).

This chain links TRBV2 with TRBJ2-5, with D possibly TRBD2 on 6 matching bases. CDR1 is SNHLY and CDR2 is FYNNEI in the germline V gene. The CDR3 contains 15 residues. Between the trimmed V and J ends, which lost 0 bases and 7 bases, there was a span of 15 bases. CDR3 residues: CASSEAIGGLGTQYF. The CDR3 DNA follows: TGTGCCAGCAGTGAAGCTATTGGAGGGCTCGGGACCCAGTACTTC.

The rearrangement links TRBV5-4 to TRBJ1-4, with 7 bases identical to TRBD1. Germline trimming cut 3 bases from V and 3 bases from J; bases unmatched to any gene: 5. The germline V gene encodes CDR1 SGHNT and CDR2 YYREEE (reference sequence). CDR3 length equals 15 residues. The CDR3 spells CASSYRTGANEKLFF. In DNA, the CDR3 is TGTGCCAGCAGCTATCGGACAGGTGCTAATGAAAAACTGTTTTTT.

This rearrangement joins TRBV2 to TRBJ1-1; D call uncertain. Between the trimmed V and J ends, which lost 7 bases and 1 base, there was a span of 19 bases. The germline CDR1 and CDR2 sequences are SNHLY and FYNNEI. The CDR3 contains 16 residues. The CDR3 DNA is TGTGCCAGCAAGATTGGGAGATCCGGTAGGAACACTGAAGCTTTCTTT. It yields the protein CASKIGRSGRNTEAFF.

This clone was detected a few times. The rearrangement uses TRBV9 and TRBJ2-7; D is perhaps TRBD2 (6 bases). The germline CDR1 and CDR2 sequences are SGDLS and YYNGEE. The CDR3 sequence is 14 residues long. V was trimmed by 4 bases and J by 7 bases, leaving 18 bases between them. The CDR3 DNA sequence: TGTGCCAGCAGCCTAGACGGGGGAACTAAGGAGCAGTACTTC. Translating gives CASSLDGGTKEQYF.

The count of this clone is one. The CDR3 region is CASSKTTARLTYGYTF. As DNA, the CDR3 is TGTGCCAGCAGCAAAACGACGGCCAGGCTAACCTATGGCTACACCTTC. The chain joins TRBV21-1 to TRBJ1-2; the D call TRBD1 from the table was never checked on the DNA. TRBV21-1 is noted as a pseudogene. This CDR3 contains 16 residues.

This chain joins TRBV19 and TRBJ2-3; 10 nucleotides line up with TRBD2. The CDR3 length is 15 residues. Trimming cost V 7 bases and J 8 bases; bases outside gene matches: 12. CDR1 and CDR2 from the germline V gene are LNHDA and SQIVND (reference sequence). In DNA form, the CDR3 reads TGTGCCAGTACCCATCGGCTAGCGGGAGAGGGTACGCAGTATTTT. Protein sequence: CASTHRLAGEGTQYF.

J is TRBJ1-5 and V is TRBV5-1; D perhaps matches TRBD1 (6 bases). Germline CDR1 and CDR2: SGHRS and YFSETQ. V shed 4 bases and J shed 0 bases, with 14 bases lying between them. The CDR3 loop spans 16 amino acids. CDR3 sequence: CASSPEGGISNQPQHF. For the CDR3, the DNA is TGCGCCAGCAGCCCCGAGGGGGGGATTAGCAATCAGCCCCAGCATTTT.

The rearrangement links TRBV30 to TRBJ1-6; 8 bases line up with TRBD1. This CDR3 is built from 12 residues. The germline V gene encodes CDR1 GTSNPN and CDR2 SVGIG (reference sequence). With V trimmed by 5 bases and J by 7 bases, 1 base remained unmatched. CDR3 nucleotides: TGTGCCTGGGGACAGGGAAATTCACCCCTCCACTTT. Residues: CAWGQGNSPLHF.

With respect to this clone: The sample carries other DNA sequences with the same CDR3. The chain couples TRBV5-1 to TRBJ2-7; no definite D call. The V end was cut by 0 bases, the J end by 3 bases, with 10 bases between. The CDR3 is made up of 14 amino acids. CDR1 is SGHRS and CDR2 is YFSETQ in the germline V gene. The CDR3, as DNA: TGCGCCAGCAGCTTGGCCGGTGTGAGCTACGAGCAGTACTTC. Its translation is CASSLAGVSYEQYF.

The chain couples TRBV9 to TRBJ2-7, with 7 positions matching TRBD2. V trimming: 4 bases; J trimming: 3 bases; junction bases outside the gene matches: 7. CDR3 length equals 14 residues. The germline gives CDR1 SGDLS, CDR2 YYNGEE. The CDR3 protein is CASSPRTSFYEQYF. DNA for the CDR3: TGTGCCAGCAGCCCCCGGACTAGTTTCTACGAGCAGTACTTC.

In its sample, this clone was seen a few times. CDR3 bases: TGTGCCTGGAGTGTAGGGACATTTGGCTACACCTTC. Translating gives CAWSVGTFGYTF. This rearrangement joins TRBV30 to TRBJ1-2; tentatively, D is TRBD1 (6 bases). V was shortened by 0 bases and J by 7 bases, with 9 bases between the two germline ends. CDR1 is GTSNPN, CDR2 SVGIG, per germline (reference sequence). The CDR3 totals 12 residues. The full variable domain, in which reference TRBV30 and TRBJ1-2 provide the parts outside the CDR3, is SQTIHQWPATLVQPVGSPLSLECTVEGTSNPNLYWYRQAAGRGLQLLFYSVGIGQISSEVPQNLSASRPQDRQFILSSKKLLLSDSGFYLCAWSVGTFGYTFGSGTRLTVV.

CDR3 protein: CASSVRQSDSPLHF. CDR3 sequence (DNA): TGTGCCAGCAGCGTTCGACAGTCTGATTCACCCCTCCACTTT. This chain uses TRBV9 with TRBJ1-6; D possibly corresponds to TRBD1 (5 bases). The V end was cut by 2 bases, the J end by 8 bases, with 11 bases between. The CDR3 consists of 14 residues. CDR1 and CDR2 from the germline V gene are SGDLS and YYNGEE.